A single sample is the source of the 12 T cell receptor beta chains below, sequenced in a study of T cell responses to AZD1222 COVID-19 vaccine. The protocol was immunoSEQ multiplex PCR, while the TCRdb copy is restricted to in-frame clones and leaves out a portion. The table includes 150,000 to 200,000 clones, approximately 93% detected once. The sequenced sample was peripheral blood, obtained on day 0 of AZD1222 vaccination. The receptors derive from an adult in good health.

The chain is built from TRBV5-4 and TRBJ2-1; D perhaps matches TRBD2 (6 bases). Germline V gene sequence: CDR1 SGHNT, CDR2 YYREEE (reference sequence). With 0 bases removed from V and 11 bases from J, the gap between germline ends came to 9 bases. There are 12 residues in the CDR3. CDR3: CASSLEAGQQFF. CDR3 DNA sequence: TGTGCCAGCAGCTTGGAAGCGGGCCAGCAGTTCTTC.

V usage is TRBV19 and J usage is TRBJ2-3; 9 nucleotides match TRBD1. J was trimmed by 1 base and V by 4 bases; bases with no gene match: 15. Germline CDR1 LNHDA, CDR2 SQIVND (reference sequence). CDR3 size: 19 residues. In nucleotides, the CDR3 is TGTGCCAGTAGTACCGACTATACGACAGGGGGTGTTGGCACAGATACGCAGTATTTT. It yields the protein CASSTDYTTGGVGTDTQYF.

The rearrangement joins TRBV20-1 to TRBJ1-2; D remains ambiguous. In germline, CDR1 is DFQATT, CDR2 SNEGSKA (reference sequence). V shed 3 bases and J shed 2 bases, with 7 bases lying between them. The CDR3 covers 12 residues. CDR3 amino acids: CSASHSNYGYTF. The CDR3 DNA follows: TGCAGTGCTAGTCACAGCAACTATGGCTACACCTTC.

The chain joins TRBV7-2 to TRBJ1-1; TRBD1 agrees at 7 bases. The CDR3 is 15 residues long. Germline V gene sequence: CDR1 SGHTA, CDR2 FQGNSA. V lost 4 bases, J lost 1 base, and 6 bases stayed unmatched. CDR3 loop: CASSSQGRGNTEAFF. The CDR3 DNA reads TGTGCCAGCAGCTCACAGGGGCGGGGGAACACTGAAGCTTTCTTT.

The chain joins TRBV7-9 to TRBJ1-5; weak D call: TRBD1 (5 bases). Per germline, CDR1 SEHNR and CDR2 FQNEAQ (reference sequence). The germline V and J ends were trimmed by 1 base and 4 bases, with 8 bases remaining between them. This CDR3 is built from 14 residues. The CDR3 loop is CASSLGGGNQPQHF. CDR3 DNA: TGTGCCAGCAGCTTAGGTGGGGGTAATCAGCCCCAGCATTTT.

The J gene is TRBJ1-4, the V gene TRBV7-9; no reliable D call. This CDR3 is 16 amino acids long. V shed 1 base and J shed 8 bases, with 17 bases lying between them. Germline values: CDR1 SEHNR, CDR2 FQNEAQ (reference sequence). In nucleotides, the CDR3 is TGTGCCAGCAGCTTAGTAGGAGACCTTCGCCGGGAAAAACTGTTTTTT. Its protein product is CASSLVGDLRREKLFF.

V is TRBV3-1 (or the pseudogene TRBV3-2) and J is TRBJ2-7; D is unresolved. The CDR3 extends over 12 amino acids. V dropped 4 bases and J dropped 3 bases, with 7 bases sitting between them. In germline, CDR1 is LGHDT, CDR2 YNNKEL (reference sequence). CDR3 protein: CASSLTRYEQYF. CDR3 in DNA: TGTGCCAGCAGCCTGACTCGCTACGAGCAGTACTTC.

This clone was recorded once. The chain carries TRBV2 and TRBJ2-1, with D unresolved. The V gene's germline CDR1 is SNHLY and CDR2 FYNNEI. The V end was cut by 8 bases, the J end by 7 bases, with 6 bases between. This CDR3 is 10 amino acids long. CDR3 DNA: TGTGCCAGCCAACGGAATGAGCAGTTCTTC. This gives the protein CASQRNEQFF. Variable domain in full (rest from reference TRBV2 and TRBJ2-1): EPEVTQTPSHQVTQMGQEVILRCVPISNHLYFYWYRQILGQKVEFLVSFYNNEISEKSEIFDDQFSVERPDGSNFTLKIRSTKLEDSAMYFCASQRNEQFFGPGTRLTVL.

This clone came up once. The chain joins TRBV15 to TRBJ1-2; the D is unclear. Germline V gives CDR1 LNHNV, CDR2 YYDKDF (reference sequence). The CDR3 has 15 amino acids. Trimming removed 6 bases from V and 4 bases from J, with 18 bases in between. The CDR3 bases are TGTGCCACCAGATGGGGATTTTCTCCTATCTATGGCTACACCTTC. This sequence encodes CATRWGFSPIYGYTF.

The V and J genes are TRBV3-1 (or the pseudogene TRBV3-2) and TRBJ2-4; no clear D gene. Trimming pared 3 bases from V and 0 bases from J, leaving 6 bases between. The length of the CDR3 is 14 residues. CDR1 is LGHDT, CDR2 YNNKEL, per germline (reference sequence). The DNA for the CDR3 is TGTGCCAGCAGCCACATACTAGCCAAAAACATTCAGTACTTC. Its translation is CASSHILAKNIQYF.

This clone was seen a single time. V usage is TRBV19 and J usage is TRBJ1-5, with TRBD1 as a possible D gene (6 bases). With 5 bases removed from V and 4 bases from J, the gap between germline ends came to 9 bases. The CDR3 is 13 amino acids. Germline loops: CDR1 LNHDA, CDR2 SQIVND (reference sequence). CDR3: CASSPGQNQPQHF. CDR3 nucleotides: TGTGCCAGTAGTCCCGGACAGAATCAGCCCCAGCATTTT.

The chain joins TRBV7-9 to TRBJ2-3; no reliable D call. Trimming cost V 5 bases and J 0 bases, with 12 bases left between them. Germline loops: CDR1 SEHNR, CDR2 FQNEAQ (reference sequence). CDR3 length: 15 residues. The CDR3 sequence is CASSGDTHSTDTQYF. CDR3 bases: TGTGCCAGCAGCGGCGACACCCATAGCACAGATACGCAGTATTTT.